This T cell receptor (beta chain) was recovered during a study of blood T cell repertoires in COVID-19. Study overall: PBMCs, B-cell-depleted T cells, or T cells provided the cDNA or gDNA that made up the material.

Trimming shortened V by 7 bases and J by 0 bases, and 16 bases separated the two germline ends. Germline V gene data show CDR1 as SNHLY and CDR2 as FYNNEI. The CDR3 runs to 16 residues. The age range of participants was about 18 to 95 years, with residence in under 25 US areas. In Cohort 3, a recovered donor had either two negative PCRs, clearance, or symptom resolution. Source study methods: The authors estimated nucleated cell counts from reference gene primer amplification. Generated by immunoSEQ multiplex PCR, the TCRdb table keeps only in-frame clones and is missing some. V, J and clone size were drawn from that table, and D and trimming were deduced from the DNA. The repertoire holds about 300,000 clones, with 75% to 90% as singletons.

The TCR was taken from a man between 60 and 75 years old who had recovered from COVID-19. The rearrangement joins TRBV2 to TRBJ1-5; no clear D. The material sequenced was PBMCs or T cells enriched from blood (not recorded which). CDR3 nucleotides: TGTGCCAGCACTCCCCTGGGAGGTGATAGCAATCAGCCCCAGCATTTT. Translated, it gives CASTPLGGDSNQPQHF.